This entry features one T cell receptor beta chain sequence. Its cognate antigen is unknown. This CDR3 region has 14 residues. The V gene's germline CDR1 is MNHNY and CDR2 SVGAGI (reference sequence). The germline V and J ends were trimmed by 9 bases and 4 bases, with 17 bases remaining between them. The sample comes from a study of early stage breast cancer tumors. On the study more broadly: ER+/PR+/HER2- status applied to about 70% of the 16 invasive breast tumors.

Each sample had two DNA replicates, 0.45 to 0.65 ug blood or roughly 1.4 ug tissue. The data were produced by immunoSEQ multiplex PCR, yet TCRdb's version contains in-frame clones alone and is incomplete. The repertoire has under 20,000 clones, around 88% of them found once; the top ten carry 1.8%. Findings of the study overall: Blood repertoires resembled normal breast more than tumor. Enriched TCRB sequences shared across patients were mostly commonly generated sequences.

This clonotype was obtained from a person aged 65 to 79 with breast cancer. The specimen was blood. J is TRBJ2-3 and V is TRBV6-6; D possibly corresponds to TRBD2 (5 bases). The CDR3: CASLASRPSDTQYF. The CDR3 DNA sequence: TGTGCCAGTTTGGCTAGCCGGCCGTCAGATACGCAGTATTTT.